A selection of T cell receptor beta chains follows, all from one sample in a study of cytomegalovirus exposure and HLA in healthy donors. This table comes from immunoSEQ multiplex PCR, and its TCRdb copy is limited to in-frame clones, with some not included. The table lists 150,000 to 200,000 clones, around three quarters of them singletons. Source material: PBMCs. These receptors were obtained from a woman aged 40 to 49 in good health and CMV-seronegative. Each CDR3 is given with its conserved first and last residue. Fields, in order: J gene, V gene, CDR3 protein.

TRBJ1-5 | TRBV19 | CASSIPFRRDRDQPQHF
TRBJ2-2 | TRBV5-1 | CASSPGWAGNTGELFF
TRBJ1-2 | TRBV19 | CATADRVGGYTF
TRBJ2-2 | TRBV10-2 | CASVHGTSGNTGELFF
TRBJ1-5 | TRBV5-6 | CASSLRGTNQPQHF
TRBJ2-7 | TRBV27 | CASSTTGANYEQYF
TRBJ1-4 | TRBV19 | CASSDRGNEKLFF
TRBJ2-6 | TRBV9 | CASSGRLAGGGRANVLTF
TRBJ1-1 | TRBV27 | CASSLFSGTEGRNTEAFF
TRBJ1-5 | TRBV7-2 | CASSFSVYSNQPQHF
TRBJ2-1 | TRBV6-6 | CASTADRYNEQFF
TRBJ2-5 | TRBV5-4 | CASSLESGVEETQYF
TRBJ1-2 | TRBV2 | CAGGGGYTF
TRBJ2-2 | TRBV5-6 | CASGQGVGTGELFF
TRBJ2-1 | TRBV5-4 | CASSLPPLAGNYNEQFF
TRBJ2-1 | TRBV5-1 | CASSIRQGAINEQFF
TRBJ1-2 | TRBV5-6 | CASRRPGQGADGYTF
TRBJ1-5 | TRBV5-4 | CASSFGGDNQPQHF
TRBJ2-3 | TRBV27 | CASSFSTGEYTDTQYF
TRBJ2-1 | TRBV29-1 | CSEGTGGGEQFF
TRBJ1-2 | TRBV6-6 | CASSWGGQAGYGYTF
TRBJ2-1 | TRBV2 | CASNRQGSYNEQFF
TRBJ1-4 | TRBV28 | CASRPTRDRGATNEKLFF
TRBJ1-5 | TRBV28 | CASSLEAGNQPQHF